This TCR beta chain appears in the sequencing data of a study of blood T cell repertoires in COVID-19. Study-level background: The study drew acute and convalescent COVID-19 samples from the United States, Italy and Spain. Nucleic acid was either cDNA or gDNA, and it came from T cells, B-cell-depleted T cells, or PBMCs.

Original data processing: Reference gene primers were amplified, and this amplification served to estimate nucleated cell counts. Sequencing used immunoSEQ multiplex PCR; TCRdb keeps in-frame clones, though not all of them. The V and J calls and clone size come from that table; D and trimming were worked out from the DNA. This table holds some 90,000 clones, 65% to 85% found once. V lost 4 bases to trimming and J lost 8 bases; unmatched junction nucleotides: 9. CDR1 and CDR2 (germline): MNHNY, SVGAGI (reference sequence). The CDR3 is 15 residues long. The sample comprised peripheral blood. The sequence derives from a man aged 55-75 years with acute or convalescent COVID-19. The V call is TRBV6-6, the J call TRBJ1-1; 11 nucleotides agree with TRBD1. The CDR3 region is CASSSRGQGAGEAFF. As DNA, the CDR3 is TGTGCCAGCAGTTCCCGAGGACAGGGGGCTGGGGAAGCTTTCTTT.